The 9 T cell receptor beta chains listed next were all sequenced from one sample in a study of cytomegalovirus exposure and HLA in healthy donors. PCR employed 60 Vbeta and 13 Jbeta primers. Libraries were prepared by immunoSEQ multiplex PCR; TCRdb keeps only in-frame clonotypes and omits some of them. Counted here are under 200,000 clones, less than 90% occurring once; the ten biggest clones make up about 0.37%. The sample consisted of PBMCs. Every receptor here comes from a boy younger than 10 in good health and CMV-seronegative.

The count of this clone is one. V and J are TRBV5-1 and TRBJ2-2; TRBD2 matches at 12 bases. Germline-derived CDR1 and CDR2 are SGHRS and YFSETQ. CDR3 length equals 18 residues. Losses at the gene ends were 1 base for V and 4 bases for J; bases not matched to a gene: 8. CDR3 bases: TGCGCCAGCAGCTTGCTAGCGGGAGGGCCGTGGGTCACCGGGGAGCTGTTTTTT. Translated, it gives CASSLLAGGPWVTGELFF.

The genes are TRBV13 and TRBJ2-2; no definite D call. Germline assignment: CDR1 PRHDT and CDR2 FYEKMQ (reference sequence). V dropped 10 bases and J dropped 2 bases, with 8 bases sitting between them. The CDR3 totals 12 residues. DNA for the CDR3: TGTGCCACTCGGAGTAACACCGGGGAGCTGTTTTTT. This codes for CATRSNTGELFF.

This clone was detected only a few times. The chain recombines TRBV4-2 with TRBJ2-1, with TRBD2 identical over 9 bases. CDR3 length: 15 amino acids. The J segment lost 3 bases and the V segment lost 1 base, leaving 1 base of the junction unmatched. Germline lookup yields CDR1 LGHNA and CDR2 YNFKEQ. CDR3 in amino acids: CASSQGLADYNEQFF. CDR3 in DNA: TGTGCCAGCAGCCAAGGACTAGCGGACTACAATGAGCAGTTCTTC.

This sequence joins TRBV5-6 and TRBJ1-1; D might be TRBD1 (5 bases). Germline loops: CDR1 SGHDT, CDR2 YYEEEE. V lost 0 bases, J lost 8 bases, and 20 bases lay in between. The CDR3 length is 16 residues. This CDR3 reads CASSLGFTGVLVEAFF. As DNA, the CDR3 is TGTGCCAGCAGCTTGGGCTTTACGGGGGTCCTAGTCGAAGCTTTCTTT.

V usage is TRBV5-1 and J usage is TRBJ2-7; 12 positions match TRBD2. Germline-derived CDR1 and CDR2 are SGHRS and YFSETQ. This CDR3 contains 16 residues. After removal of 4 bases from V and 5 bases from J, the junction contained 10 bases not matched to a gene. This CDR3 is CASSPGTSGWRDEQYF. The DNA for the CDR3 is TGCGCCAGCAGCCCAGGGACTAGCGGGTGGAGAGACGAGCAGTACTTC.

The DNA of the CDR3 is TGCGCCAGCAGCTTAGGGAGGGGCAGTGAAAAACTGTTTTTT. This codes for CASSLGRGSEKLFF. The genes are TRBV5-1 and TRBJ1-4, with TRBD1 as a possible D gene (5 bases). The CDR3 totals 14 residues. With 2 bases removed from V and 7 bases from J, the gap between germline ends came to 12 bases. The germline gives CDR1 SGHRS, CDR2 YFSETQ.

This clone was picked up a small number of times. This chain links TRBV4-1 with TRBJ1-2; D is uncertain. The germline V gene encodes CDR1 MGHRA and CDR2 YSYEKL. CDR3 length equals 14 residues. V was pared by 1 base and J by 2 bases, with 8 bases between. CDR3 loop: CASSQVQLNYGYTF. CDR3 in DNA: TGCGCCAGCAGCCAAGTTCAGTTAAACTATGGCTACACCTTC.

J is TRBJ1-5 and V is TRBV9; D gene ambiguous. This CDR3 has 15 amino acids. V shed 2 bases and J shed 6 bases, with 15 bases lying between them. Germline V CDR1 and CDR2: SGDLS, YYNGEE. Here the CDR3 DNA reads TGTGCCAGCAGCGTTGGGCCGGGGAGAAGTCAGCCCCAGCATTTT. Its translation is CASSVGPGRSQPQHF. Full variable domain (remainder filled in from reference TRBV9 and TRBJ1-5): DSGVTQTPKHLITATGQRVTLRCSPRSGDLSVYWYQQSLDQGLQFLIQYYNGEERAKGNILERFSAQQFPDLHSELNLSSLELGDSALYFCASSVGPGRSQPQHFGDGTRLSIL.

The genes are TRBV6-5 and TRBJ1-2; 7 positions agree with TRBD1. Germline CDR1 MNHEY, CDR2 SVGAGI. V dropped 6 bases and J dropped 6; count of bases not matched to a gene: 7. This CDR3 region has 13 residues. CDR3 loop: CASSRQGENGYTF. CDR3 coding DNA: TGTGCCAGCAGCCGACAGGGTGAGAATGGCTACACCTTC.